A selection of T cell receptor beta chains follows, all from one sample in a study of CD4+ T cells in melanoma. Data came from immunoSEQ multiplex PCR; TCRdb stores just in-frame clones and leaves some out. This table has more than 10,000 clones, about 72% appearing once. The sequenced material came from cells from a culture (not recorded whether cultured in vitro). All receptors derive from a human donor with melanoma. Both conserved end residues are part of each CDR3. Each record gives: J gene, V gene, clone size, D gene, CDR3 protein, CDR3 DNA. The D gene is left open where the match is weak. Clone size, where shown, is once, few, many, or a class for clones that have expanded.

>TRBJ2-5|TRBV6-5|-|-
CASMNYGWETQYF
TGTGCCAGCATGAATTATGGATGGGAGACCCAGTACTTC
>TRBJ1-2|TRBV6-1|-|TRBD1
CASSENRGLVGYTF
TGTGCCAGCAGTGAAAACAGGGGGCTTGTCGGCTACACCTTC
>TRBJ1-2|TRBV5-5|-|-
CASSLTSVRGSNYGYTF
TGTGCCAGCAGCTTGACGTCCGTAAGGGGATCTAACTATGGCTACACCTTC
>TRBJ2-1|TRBV4-1|-|-
CASSQGARDNEQFF
TGCGCCAGCAGCCAAGGCGCGCGGGACAATGAGCAGTTCTTC
>TRBJ2-7|TRBV2|-|TRBD1
CAGRTGRIYEQYF
TGTGCCGGCCGGACAGGGAGAATCTACGAGCAGTACTTC
>TRBJ1-6|TRBV11-2|-|-
CASSLDEVWPLHF
TGTGCCAGCAGCTTAGATGAGGTCTGGCCCCTCCACTTT
>TRBJ2-7|TRBV5-1|-|TRBD1
CASSLTGGLSSYEQYF
TGCGCCAGCAGCTTAACAGGGGGCCTAAGCTCCTACGAGCAGTACTTC
>TRBJ1-1|TRBV7-9|-|-
CASRLGTVVTEAFF
TGTGCCAGCAGGCTCGGCACGGTAGTCACTGAAGCTTTCTTT
>TRBJ2-3|TRBV2|once|-
CASSDFGGTQYF
TGTGCCAGCAGTGATTTCGGGGGAACGCAGTATTTT
>TRBJ2-7|TRBV5-6|-|-
CASSLARGSYEQYF
TGTGCCAGCAGCTTGGCACGAGGTTCCTACGAGCAGTACTTC
>TRBJ1-5|TRBV7-2|-|TRBD1
CASSLAVVDRGRQPQHF
TGTGCCAGCAGCTTAGCCGTGGTGGACAGGGGACGACAGCCCCAGCATTTT
>TRBJ1-4|TRBV4-1|-|-
CASSLRQSATNEKLFF
TGCGCCAGCAGCTTAAGACAGTCTGCAACTAATGAAAAACTGTTTTTT
>TRBJ1-6|TRBV5-4|few|TRBD1
CASSLTGQGWGSPLHF
TGTGCCAGCAGCCTCACCGGACAGGGGTGGGGGTCACCCCTCCACTTT
>TRBJ2-1|TRBV18|-|TRBD1
CASSPLHGTAYNEQFF
TGTGCCAGCTCACCACTGCACGGGACAGCGTACAATGAGCAGTTCTTC
>TRBJ1-5|TRBV19|-|-
CASSIRGNDQPQHF
TGTGCCAGTAGTATCCGGGGTAACGATCAGCCCCAGCATTTT
>TRBJ2-2|TRBV7-8|-|-
CASSLINTGELFF
TGTGCCAGCAGCTTAATTAACACCGGGGAGCTGTTTTTT
>TRBJ1-1|TRBV11-2|-|TRBD1
CASSYQAQTGAFF
TGTGCCAGCAGCTACCAAGCCCAGACAGGGGCTTTCTTT
>TRBJ1-5|TRBV19|once|-
CASSRGQGVNQPQHF
TGTGCCAGTAGTCGAGGACAAGGGGTCAATCAGCCCCAGCATTTT
>TRBJ2-3|TRBV5-1|-|TRBD2
CASSEGLARTQYF
TGCGCCAGCAGCGAGGGACTAGCAAGGACGCAGTATTTT
>TRBJ1-6|TRBV2|-|-
CASRAGSYNSPLHF
TGTGCCAGCAGGGCAGGCTCCTATAATTCACCCCTCCACTTT
>TRBJ1-2|TRBV5-6|-|-
CASNLRGYGYTF
TGTGCCAGCAATCTTCGCGGCTATGGCTACACCTTC
>TRBJ2-2|TRBV11-3|-|-
CASSLVEGFFSTGELFF
TGTGCCAGCAGCTTAGTAGAGGGTTTTTTCAGCACCGGGGAGCTGTTTTTT
>TRBJ1-5|TRBV7-8|-|-
CASSLRGLQGIGQPQHF
TGTGCCAGCAGCTTACGCGGTTTACAGGGTATAGGTCAGCCCCAGCATTTT
>TRBJ2-5|TRBV5-1|-|-
CASSLGTTGGTQYF
TGCGCCAGCAGCTTGGGTACGACCGGTGGGACCCAGTACTTC
>TRBJ2-1|TRBV15|-|-
CATSRGVSSYNEQFF
TGTGCCACCAGCAGAGGAGTTAGCTCCTACAATGAGCAGTTCTTC
>TRBJ1-2|TRBV6-6|few|TRBD1
CASRDRDRGLGYTF
TGTGCCAGCAGAGACCGGGACAGGGGGTTGGGCTACACCTTC
>TRBJ2-2|TRBV5-5|few|-
CASSLAPSARLYTGELFF
TGTGCCAGCAGCTTGGCCCCCTCTGCCAGACTGTACACCGGGGAGCTGTTTTTT
>TRBJ1-3|TRBV18|-|-
CASSPLPGISSGNTIYF
TGTGCCAGCTCACCACTCCCCGGGATTAGCTCTGGAAACACCATATATTTT
>TRBJ2-1|TRBV9|-|-
CASSVAPSPYNEQFF
TGTGCCAGCAGCGTAGCACCTAGCCCTTACAATGAGCAGTTCTTC
>TRBJ2-7|TRBV7-2|once|-
CASSLVGTSIDEQYF
TGTGCCAGCAGCTTAGTTGGTACTAGTATCGACGAGCAGTACTTC
>TRBJ1-2|TRBV10-3|-|TRBD1
CAISGGTGNYGYTF
TGTGCCATCAGTGGGGGGACAGGGAACTATGGCTACACCTTC
>TRBJ2-7|TRBV7-2|-|TRBD1
CASSLVVDRGPEQYF
TGTGCCAGCAGCTTAGTCGTGGACAGGGGTCCCGAGCAGTACTTC
>TRBJ2-7|TRBV11-2|-|-
CASSLTYDRFIYEQYF
TGTGCCAGCAGCTTAACCTATGACAGGTTTATCTACGAGCAGTACTTC
>TRBJ1-4|TRBV18|-|-
CASSRQITGANEKLFF
TGTGCCAGCTCCCGTCAGATCACGGGGGCTAATGAAAAACTGTTTTTT
>TRBJ2-3|TRBV15|-|TRBD2
CATSRVLGRADTQYF
TGTGCCACCAGCAGAGTTCTGGGGAGGGCAGATACGCAGTATTTT
>TRBJ2-1|TRBV7-3|few|TRBD2
CASSLQNARLAGTNEQFF
TGTGCCAGCAGCTTACAAAACGCTCGACTAGCGGGGACCAATGAGCAGTTCTTC